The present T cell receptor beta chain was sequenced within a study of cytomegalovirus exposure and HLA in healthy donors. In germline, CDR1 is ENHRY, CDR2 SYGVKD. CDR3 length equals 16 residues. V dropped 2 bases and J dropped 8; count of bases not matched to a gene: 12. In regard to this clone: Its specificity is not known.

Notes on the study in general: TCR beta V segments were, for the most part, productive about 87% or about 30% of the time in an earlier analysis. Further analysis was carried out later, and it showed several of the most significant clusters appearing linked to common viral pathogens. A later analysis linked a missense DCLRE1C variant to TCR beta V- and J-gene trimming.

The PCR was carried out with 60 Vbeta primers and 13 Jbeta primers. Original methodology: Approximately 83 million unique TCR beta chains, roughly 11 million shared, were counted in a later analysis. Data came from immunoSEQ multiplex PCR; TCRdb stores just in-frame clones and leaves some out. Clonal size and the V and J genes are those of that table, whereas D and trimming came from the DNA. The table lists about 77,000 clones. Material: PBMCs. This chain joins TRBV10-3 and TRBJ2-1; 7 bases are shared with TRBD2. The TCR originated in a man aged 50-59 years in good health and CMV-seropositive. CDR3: CAISEGTAGVGYEQFF. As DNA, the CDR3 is TGTGCCATCAGTGAGGGGACGGCGGGGGTGGGCTATGAGCAGTTCTTC.